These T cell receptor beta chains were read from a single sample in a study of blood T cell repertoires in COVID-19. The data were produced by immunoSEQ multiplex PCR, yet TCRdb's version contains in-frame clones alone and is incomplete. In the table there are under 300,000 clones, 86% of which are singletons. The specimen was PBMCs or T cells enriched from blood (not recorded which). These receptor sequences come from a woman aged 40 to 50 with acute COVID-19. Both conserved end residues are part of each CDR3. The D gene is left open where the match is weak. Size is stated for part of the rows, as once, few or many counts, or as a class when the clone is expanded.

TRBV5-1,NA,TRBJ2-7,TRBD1,TGCGCCAGCAGCCCGACAGGGGGCAACAACGAGCAGTACTTC,CASSPTGGNNEQYF
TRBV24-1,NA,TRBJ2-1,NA,TGTGCCACCAGTGGACGACAGGTAGGTGCAATGAATGAGCAGTTCTTC,CATSGRQVGAMNEQFF
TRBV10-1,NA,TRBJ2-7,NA,TGCGCCAGCAGTGAGGGGGGACTTGACGAGCAGTACTTC,CASSEGGLDEQYF
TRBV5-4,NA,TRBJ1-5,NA,TGTGCCAGCAGCTTGGGGCACAATCAGCCCCAGCATTTT,CASSLGHNQPQHF
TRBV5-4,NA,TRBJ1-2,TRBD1,TGTGCCAGCAGCCTACAGGGGGAGGGCTACACCTTC,CASSLQGEGYTF
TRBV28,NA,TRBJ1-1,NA,TGTGCCAGCACGGACAACATGAACACTGAAGCTTTCTTT,CASTDNMNTEAFF
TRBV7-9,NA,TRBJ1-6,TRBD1,TGTGCCAGCAGCTTTGGACAGGGAAGTTCACCCCTCCACTTT,CASSFGQGSSPLHF
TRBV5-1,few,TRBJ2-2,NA,TGCGCCAGCAGCTTGGGGCAGGGAAGGGAGCTGTTTTTT,CASSLGQGRELFF
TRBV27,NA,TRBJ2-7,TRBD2,TGTGCCAGCAGTCCCCATCGGCTAGCGGAGGCCGAGCAGTACTTC,CASSPHRLAEAEQYF
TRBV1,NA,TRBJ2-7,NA,TGCACCAGCAGACCCGGGACTCGACCAACCTACGAGCAGTACTTC,CTSRPGTRPTYEQYF
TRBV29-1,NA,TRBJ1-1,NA,TGCAGCTATTATTGGGGGGTCACTGAAGCTTTCTTT,CSYYWGVTEAFF
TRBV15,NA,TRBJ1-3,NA,TGTGCCACCAGCAGAGCCGGGGATGGCACCATATATTTT,CATSRAGDGTIYF
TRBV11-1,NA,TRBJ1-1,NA,TGTGCCAGCCGCGGGCGGGCCAAGAACACTGAAGCTTTCTTT,CASRGRAKNTEAFF
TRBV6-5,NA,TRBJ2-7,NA,TGTGCCAGCACAGGGACTCTCACCTACGAGCAGTACTTC,CASTGTLTYEQYF
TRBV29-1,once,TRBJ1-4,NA,TGCAGCGGCCGATCAAACGGTAATGAAAAACTGTTTTTT,CSGRSNGNEKLFF
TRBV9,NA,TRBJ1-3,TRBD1,TGTGCCAGCAGCCCCGGGACAGTTGGAAACACCATATATTTT,CASSPGTVGNTIYF
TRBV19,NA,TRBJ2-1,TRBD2,TGTGCCACCGGGAGGGATCATAAAGTGTACAATGAGCAGTTCTTC,CATGRDHKVYNEQFF
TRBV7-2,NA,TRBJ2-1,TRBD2,TGTGCCACCCAATTTTTAGCGGGACTATACAATGAGCAGTTCTTC,CATQFLAGLYNEQFF
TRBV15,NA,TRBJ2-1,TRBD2,TGTGCCACCAGCAGAGATCTGAGGAGCGGGAGTGGAAGCGAGCAGTTCTTC,CATSRDLRSGSGSEQFF
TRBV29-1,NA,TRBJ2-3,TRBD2,TGCAGCGTTGGGCTAGCGGGAGAAACAGATACGCAGTATTTT,CSVGLAGETDTQYF
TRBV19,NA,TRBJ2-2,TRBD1,TGTGCCAGTAGCCGTAGAGACAGGGACACCGGGGAGCTGTTTTTT,CASSRRDRDTGELFF
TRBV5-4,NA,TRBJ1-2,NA,TGTGCCAGCAGCTTGTCGACAGGCTATGGCTACACCTTC,CASSLSTGYGYTF
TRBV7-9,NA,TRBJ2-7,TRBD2,TGTGCCAGCAGCCCGGCCGGGACTATCTACGAGCAGTACTTC,CASSPAGTIYEQYF
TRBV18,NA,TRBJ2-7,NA,TGTGCCAGCTCACCACCGGGGGCGCCGGAACAGTACTTC,CASSPPGAPEQYF